The TCR beta chain under discussion was sequenced for a study of T cells in localized non-small cell lung cancer. Clones were read by immunoSEQ multiplex PCR, and TCRdb kept only the in-frame ones, dropping some. Among roughly 50,000 clones listed, approximately 80% were seen once. General observations from the study: The study found T cell clonality highest in uninvolved adjacent lung, above tumor.

About this clone itself: Its antigen is unidentified.

The receptor's source is a female donor of 60 years or more with stage II squamous cell lung carcinoma. The material sequenced was peripheral blood, taken before any cancer treatment.

CDR3 coding DNA: TGTGCCAGCAGCGTAGGGGTGGCGGGGGCCAACCAAGAGACCCAGTACTTC. Translating gives CASSVGVAGANQETQYF. V usage is TRBV9 and J usage is TRBJ2-5, with a tentative D call TRBD2 (7 bases). Between the trimmed V and J ends, which lost 0 bases and 0 bases, there was a span of 15 bases. CDR1 is SGDLS and CDR2 is YYNGEE in the germline V gene. The CDR3 consists of 17 residues.